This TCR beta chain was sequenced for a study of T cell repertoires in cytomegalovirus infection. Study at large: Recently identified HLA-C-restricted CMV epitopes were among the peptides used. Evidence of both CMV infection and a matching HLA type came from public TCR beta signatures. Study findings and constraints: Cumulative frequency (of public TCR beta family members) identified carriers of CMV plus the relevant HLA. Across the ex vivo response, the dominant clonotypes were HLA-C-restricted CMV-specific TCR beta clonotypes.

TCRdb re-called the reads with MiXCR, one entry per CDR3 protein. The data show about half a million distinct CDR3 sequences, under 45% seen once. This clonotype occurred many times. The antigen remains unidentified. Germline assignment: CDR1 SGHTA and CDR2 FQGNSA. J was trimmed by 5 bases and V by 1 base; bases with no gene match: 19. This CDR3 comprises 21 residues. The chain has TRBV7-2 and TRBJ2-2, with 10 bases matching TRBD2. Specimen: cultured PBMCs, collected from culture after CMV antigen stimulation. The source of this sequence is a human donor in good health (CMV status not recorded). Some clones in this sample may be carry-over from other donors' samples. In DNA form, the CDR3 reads TGTGCCAGCAGCTTAGGCAGCGGAGGGACTAGCGTGACCACCGGGACCGGGGAGCTGTTTTTT. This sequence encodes CASSLGSGGTSVTTGTGELFF.